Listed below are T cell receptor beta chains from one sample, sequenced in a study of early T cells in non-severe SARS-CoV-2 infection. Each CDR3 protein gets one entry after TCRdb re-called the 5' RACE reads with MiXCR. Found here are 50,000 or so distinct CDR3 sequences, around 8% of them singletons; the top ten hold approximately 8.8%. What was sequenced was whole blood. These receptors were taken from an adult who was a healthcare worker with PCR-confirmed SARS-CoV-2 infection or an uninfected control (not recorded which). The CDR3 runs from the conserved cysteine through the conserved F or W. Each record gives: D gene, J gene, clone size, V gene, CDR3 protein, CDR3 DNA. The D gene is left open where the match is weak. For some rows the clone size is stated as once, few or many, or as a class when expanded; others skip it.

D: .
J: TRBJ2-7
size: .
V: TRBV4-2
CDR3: CASSQSLRGYEQYF
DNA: TGTGCCAGCAGCCAATCCCTAAGGGGCTACGAGCAGTACTTC

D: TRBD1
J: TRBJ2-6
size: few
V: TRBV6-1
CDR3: CASSEAYRGSTGANVLTF
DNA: TGTGCCAGCAGTGAAGCGTACAGGGGTAGTACTGGGGCCAACGTCCTGACTTTC

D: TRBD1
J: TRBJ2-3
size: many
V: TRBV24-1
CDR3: CATSDTGTGTDTQYF
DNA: TGTGCCACCAGTGATACGGGGACAGGCACAGATACGCAGTATTTT

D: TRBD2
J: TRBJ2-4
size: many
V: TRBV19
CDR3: CASREGGFAKNIQYF
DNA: TGTGCCAGCCGGGAGGGAGGGTTTGCCAAAAACATTCAGTACTTC

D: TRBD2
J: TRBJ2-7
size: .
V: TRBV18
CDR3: CASSPPISGAYEQYF
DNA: TGTGCCAGCTCACCACCGATAAGCGGGGCCTACGAGCAGTACTTC

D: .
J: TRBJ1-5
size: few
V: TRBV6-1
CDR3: CASKGGFQPQHF
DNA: TGTGCCAGCAAGGGGGGATTTCAGCCCCAGCATTTT

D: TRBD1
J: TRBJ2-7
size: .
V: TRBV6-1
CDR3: CASSEDRPPYEQYF
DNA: TGTGCCAGCAGTGAGGACAGGCCGCCCTACGAGCAGTACTTC

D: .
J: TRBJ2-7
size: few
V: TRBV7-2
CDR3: CASSFLSGLSYEQYF
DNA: TGTGCCAGCAGCTTTTTAAGCGGGCTTTCCTACGAGCAGTACTTC

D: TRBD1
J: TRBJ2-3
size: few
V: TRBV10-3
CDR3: CAISWTGASTDTQYF
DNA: TGTGCCATCAGTTGGACAGGGGCGAGCACAGATACGCAGTATTTT

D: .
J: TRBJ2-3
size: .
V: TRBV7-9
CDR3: CASSWDSSTDTQYF
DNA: TGTGCCAGCAGCTGGGACTCTAGCACAGATACGCAGTATTTT

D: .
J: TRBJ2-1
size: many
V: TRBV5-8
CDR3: CASSLMLEGQFF
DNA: TGTGCCAGCAGCTTGATGTTGGAAGGGCAGTTCTTC

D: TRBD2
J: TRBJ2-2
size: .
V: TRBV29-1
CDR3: CSTTHTSGRETGELFF
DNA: TGCAGCACGACTCATACTAGCGGGAGAGAGACCGGGGAGCTGTTTTTT

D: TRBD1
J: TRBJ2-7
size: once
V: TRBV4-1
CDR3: CASSRQQGSSYEQYF
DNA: TGCGCCAGCAGCCGTCAACAGGGGAGCTCCTACGAGCAGTACTTC

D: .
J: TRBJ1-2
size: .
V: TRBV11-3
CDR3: CASSLGGDYGYTF
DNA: TGTGCCAGCAGCTTAGGCGGGGACTATGGCTACACCTTC

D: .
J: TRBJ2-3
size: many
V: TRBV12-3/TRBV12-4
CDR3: CASSLAVSADTQYF
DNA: TGTGCCAGCAGTTTAGCGGTTTCGGCAGATACGCAGTATTTT

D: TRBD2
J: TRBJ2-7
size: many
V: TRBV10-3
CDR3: CAISESASGSYEQYF
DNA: TGTGCCATCAGTGAGTCCGCTAGCGGGAGTTACGAGCAGTACTTC

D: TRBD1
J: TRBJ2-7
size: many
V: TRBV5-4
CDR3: CASSWDRGYEQYF
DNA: TGTGCCAGCAGCTGGGACAGGGGCTACGAGCAGTACTTC

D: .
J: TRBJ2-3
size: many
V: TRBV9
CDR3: CASSVVQVGGTDTQYF
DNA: TGTGCCAGCAGCGTAGTGCAGGTCGGGGGCACAGATACGCAGTATTTT

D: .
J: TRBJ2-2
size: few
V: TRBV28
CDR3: CASSSGSGHTGELFF
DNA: TGTGCCAGCAGTTCGGGGAGTGGGCACACCGGGGAGCTGTTTTTT

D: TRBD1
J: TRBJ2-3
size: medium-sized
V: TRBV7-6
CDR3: CASSLAGQGSTDTQYF
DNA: TGTGCCAGCAGCTTAGCGGGACAGGGGAGCACAGATACGCAGTATTTT

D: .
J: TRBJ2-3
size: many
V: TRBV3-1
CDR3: CASRGLTIADTQYF
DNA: TGTGCCAGCAGGGGTCTGACAATCGCAGATACGCAGTATTTT

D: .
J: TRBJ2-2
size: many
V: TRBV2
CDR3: CASRSQQGTTGELFF
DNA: TGTGCCAGCAGGAGTCAGCAGGGGACTACCGGGGAGCTGTTTTTT

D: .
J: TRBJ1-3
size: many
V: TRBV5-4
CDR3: CASSVRTDLGNTIYF
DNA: TGTGCCAGCAGCGTCAGGACAGACCTTGGAAACACCATATATTTT

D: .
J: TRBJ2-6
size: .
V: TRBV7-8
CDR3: CASSPQRGSSGANVLTF
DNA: TGTGCCAGCAGCCCGCAGAGGGGGAGCTCTGGGGCCAACGTCCTGACTTTC

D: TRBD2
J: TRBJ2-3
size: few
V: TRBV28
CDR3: CASSMGLAGPTDTQYF
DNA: TGTGCCAGCAGTATGGGACTAGCGGGGCCTACAGATACGCAGTATTTT

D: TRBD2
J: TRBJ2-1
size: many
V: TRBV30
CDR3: CAWSVLSGSNEQFF
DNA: TGTGCCTGGAGTGTCCTAAGCGGGAGCAATGAGCAGTTCTTC

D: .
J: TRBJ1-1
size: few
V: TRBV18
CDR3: CASSSEGLTNTEAFF
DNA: TGTGCCAGCTCATCAGAGGGACTGACGAACACTGAAGCTTTCTTT

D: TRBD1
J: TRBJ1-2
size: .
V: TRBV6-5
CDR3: CASSYSGTANYGYTF
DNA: TGTGCCAGCAGTTACTCAGGGACAGCTAACTATGGCTACACCTTC

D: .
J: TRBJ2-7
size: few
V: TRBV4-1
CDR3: CASSQASTGYEQYF
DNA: TGCGCCAGCAGCCAAGCCTCTACAGGGTACGAGCAGTACTTC

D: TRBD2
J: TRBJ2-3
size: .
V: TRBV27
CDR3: CASGGGTSGVDTQYF
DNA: TGTGCCAGCGGTGGGGGGACTAGCGGGGTAGATACGCAGTATTTT

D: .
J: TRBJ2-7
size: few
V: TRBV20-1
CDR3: CSATQRFYEQYF
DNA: TGCAGTGCTACGCAACGTTTCTACGAGCAGTACTTC

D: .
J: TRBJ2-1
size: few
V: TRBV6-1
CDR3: CASSEVRDGSEQFF
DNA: TGTGCCAGCAGTGAAGTCAGGGACGGTAGTGAGCAGTTCTTC

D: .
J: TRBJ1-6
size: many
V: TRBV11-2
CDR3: CASRSGTYNSPLHF
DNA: TGTGCCAGCAGATCCGGGACCTATAATTCACCCCTCCACTTT

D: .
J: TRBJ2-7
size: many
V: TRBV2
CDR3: CASSLEVQYF
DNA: TGTGCCAGCAGTTTGGAAGTGCAGTACTTC

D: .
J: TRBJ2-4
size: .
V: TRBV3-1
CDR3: CASSLRPGTPKNIQYF
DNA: TGTGCCAGCAGCCTTCGCCCTGGGACCCCCAAAAACATTCAGTACTTC

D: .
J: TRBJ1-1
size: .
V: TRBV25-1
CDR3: CASRGRGFWLNTEAFF
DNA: TGTGCCAGCAGGGGAAGGGGTTTTTGGTTGAACACTGAAGCTTTCTTT

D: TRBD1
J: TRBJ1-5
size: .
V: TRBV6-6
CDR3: CASGTANQPQHF
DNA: TGTGCCAGCGGGACAGCCAATCAGCCCCAGCATTTT

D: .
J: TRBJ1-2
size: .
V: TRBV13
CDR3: CASSPQFGAAGYTF
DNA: TGTGCCAGCAGCCCCCAGTTCGGGGCTGCAGGCTACACCTTC